One sample yielded the 17 T cell receptor beta chains listed below, sequenced in a study of lymphopenia after photon versus proton radiotherapy. Clones were read by immunoSEQ multiplex PCR, and TCRdb kept only the in-frame ones, dropping some. This sample has about 40,000 clones; around 84% occur once, and the top ten carry approximately 10%. The material was peripheral blood, obtained from a patient treated with proton-based radiotherapy. All receptors derive from a woman in her 70s with pancreatic cancer. Some clones in this sample may be carry-over from other donors' samples.

The gene calls are TRBV27 and TRBJ2-5; D might be TRBD1 (6 bases). The germline CDR1 and CDR2 sequences are MNHEY and SMNVEV (reference sequence). Trimming stripped 2 bases from V and 1 base from J, with 14 bases between. This CDR3 has 16 amino acids. CDR3: CASSLTPGTSQETQYF. DNA for the CDR3: TGTGCCAGCAGTTTAACCCCCGGGACATCCCAAGAGACCCAGTACTTC.

This chain links TRBV28 with TRBJ2-1; D gene uncertain. Germline CDR1 and CDR2: MDHEN and SYDVKM. There are 15 residues in the CDR3. Trimming took 3 bases from V and 0 from J, leaving 9 bases between them. The CDR3 DNA follows: TGTGCCAGCAGTTTGGGCGGTAACTCCTACAATGAGCAGTTCTTC. Translating gives CASSLGGNSYNEQFF.

This chain uses TRBV27 with TRBJ1-3; D possibly corresponds to TRBD1 (6 bases). The V end was cut by 4 bases, the J end by 0 bases, with 13 bases between. CDR3 size: 16 residues. Germline CDR1 and CDR2: MNHEY and SMNVEV (reference sequence). The CDR3 region is CASSSGAGDSGNTIYF. CDR3 sequence (DNA): TGTGCCAGCAGTTCAGGAGCAGGGGACTCTGGAAACACCATATATTTT.

The chain joins TRBV6-4 to TRBJ1-5; no clear D gene. Germline loops: CDR1 MRHNA, CDR2 SNTAGT. V lost 5 bases and J 1 base, leaving 6 bases between the germline ends. This CDR3 is built from 13 residues. The CDR3, as DNA: TGTGCCAGCAGTTCGGACAGCAATCAGCCCCAGCATTTT. This gives the protein CASSSDSNQPQHF.

Here the CDR3 DNA reads TGTGCCAGCAGTTTATTAGATGGGGCACTCAGCAATCAGCCCCAGCATTTT. Its translation is CASSLLDGALSNQPQHF. This chain links TRBV28 with TRBJ1-5, with a weak D call TRBD1 (5 bases). V lost 1 base to trimming and J lost 1 base, with 14 bases between them. Germline CDR1 is MDHEN and CDR2 is SYDVKM. The CDR3 is made up of 17 amino acids.

The CDR3 region is CAISDTSGGTGELFF. The CDR3 DNA follows: TGTGCCATCAGTGATACTAGCGGGGGAACCGGGGAGCTGTTTTTT. The chain combines TRBV10-3 with TRBJ2-2; 11 nucleotides align to TRBD2. Losses at the gene ends were 3 bases for V and 5 bases for J; bases not matched to a gene: 2. This CDR3 has 15 residues. From germline, CDR1 is ENHRY and CDR2 SYGVKD.

CDR3: CASSSNPTGTGSYEQYF. In nucleotides, the CDR3 is TGTGCCAGCAGCTCCAACCCCACGGGTACGGGCTCCTACGAGCAGTACTTC. The rearrangement uses TRBV5-5 and TRBJ2-7, with D unresolved. CDR1 and CDR2 from the germline V gene are SGHKS and YYEKEE (reference sequence). The CDR3 sequence is 17 residues long. Trimming removed 3 bases at V and 0 bases at J, with 19 bases between.

The chain links TRBV19 to TRBJ2-2, with 8 bases lining up with TRBD2. Unmatched junction bases numbered 4, after V lost 6 bases and J lost 1 base. CDR1 is LNHDA and CDR2 is SQIVND in the germline V gene (reference sequence). The CDR3 is 15 amino acids. The CDR3 sequence is CASRPGLGNTGELFF. The CDR3 DNA follows: TGTGCCAGTAGGCCGGGACTAGGGAACACCGGGGAGCTGTTTTTT.

This chain links TRBV2 with TRBJ1-1; TRBD1 might be the D (5 bases). Trimming left V 6 bases short and J 5 bases short, with 16 bases between. The germline V gene encodes CDR1 SNHLY and CDR2 FYNNEI. The CDR3 is 14 amino acids. This CDR3 is CASRAGEGRTEAFF. For the CDR3, the DNA is TGTGCCAGCAGGGCGGGAGAGGGGAGGACTGAAGCTTTCTTT.

V gene TRBV29-1 combines with J gene TRBJ2-1; D is perhaps TRBD1 (6 bases). This CDR3 is 13 amino acids long. V was cut by 4 bases and J by 4 bases, with 11 bases left in between. Germline CDR1 reads SQVTM; CDR2 reads ANQGSEA. CDR3 sequence reads: CSVAGALYNEQFF. DNA of the CDR3: TGCAGCGTTGCAGGGGCCTTATACAATGAGCAGTTCTTC.

The chain combines TRBV27 with TRBJ1-1; 8 bases are a match to TRBD1. The V gene's germline CDR1 is MNHEY and CDR2 SMNVEV (reference sequence). The V and J ends lost 4 bases and 1 base, in that order; junction bases with no gene match: 14. The CDR3 loop spans 18 amino acids. CDR3 bases: TGTGCCAGCAGTTCCACACCACCGGGACAGGCACCGAACACTGAAGCTTTCTTT. This translates into CASSSTPPGQAPNTEAFF.

V usage is TRBV29-1 and J usage is TRBJ1-1; no definite D call. The V gene's germline CDR1 is SQVTM and CDR2 ANQGSEA. Trimming pared 4 bases from V and 2 bases from J, leaving 11 bases between. The CDR3 covers 13 residues. This CDR3 is CSVGRDINTEAFF. In DNA form, the CDR3 reads TGCAGCGTTGGAAGGGATATAAACACTGAAGCTTTCTTT.

The V call is TRBV4-3, the J call TRBJ2-5; D is ambiguous. Looked up from germline, CDR1 is LGHNA and CDR2 is YSLEER. This CDR3 has 13 residues. Trimming removed 1 base from V and 1 base from J, with 4 bases in between. CDR3 bases: TGCGCCAGCAGCCAAGCGTTCCAAGAGACCCAGTACTTC. Translating it yields CASSQAFQETQYF.

V gene TRBV10-1 combines with J gene TRBJ2-1; 10 bases fit TRBD2. This CDR3 spans 17 amino acids. Germline trimming cut 3 bases from V and 6 bases from J; bases unmatched to any gene: 11. Germline CDR1 reads WNHNN; CDR2 reads SYGVQD (reference sequence). The CDR3 DNA sequence: TGCGCCAGCAGTGATGCTAGCGGGAGAAGGGTGGGCAATGAGCAGTTCTTC. This sequence encodes CASSDASGRRVGNEQFF.

The chain carries TRBV4-3 and TRBJ1-2, with 7 bases that match TRBD1. V shed 2 bases, J shed 4 bases, and the junction held 7 bases outside the gene matches. Germline lookup yields CDR1 LGHNA and CDR2 YSLEER. The CDR3 consists of 15 residues. The CDR3 DNA reads as TGCGCCAGCAGCCAAACCGTGACAGGGACCTATGGCTACACCTTC. This codes for CASSQTVTGTYGYTF.

The chain employs TRBV6-5 and TRBJ2-7; weak D call: TRBD1 (6 bases). V lost 4 bases and J 4 bases, leaving 14 bases between the germline ends. The germline V gene has CDR1 MNHEY and CDR2 SVGAGI. The CDR3 runs to 14 residues. The CDR3 nucleotides read TGTGCCAGCAGTTCCCCGACAGGAGCTTACGAGCAGTACTTC. Its protein is CASSSPTGAYEQYF.

The rearrangement joins TRBV10-3 to TRBJ2-5; 11 bases match TRBD2. With V trimmed by 6 bases and J by 5 bases, 2 bases remained unmatched. The CDR3 is 13 residues long. Germline V gene sequence: CDR1 ENHRY, CDR2 SYGVKD. CDR3 coding DNA: TGTGCCATCAGCCCTAGCGGGGGGGAGACCCAGTACTTC. Translated, it gives CAISPSGGETQYF.